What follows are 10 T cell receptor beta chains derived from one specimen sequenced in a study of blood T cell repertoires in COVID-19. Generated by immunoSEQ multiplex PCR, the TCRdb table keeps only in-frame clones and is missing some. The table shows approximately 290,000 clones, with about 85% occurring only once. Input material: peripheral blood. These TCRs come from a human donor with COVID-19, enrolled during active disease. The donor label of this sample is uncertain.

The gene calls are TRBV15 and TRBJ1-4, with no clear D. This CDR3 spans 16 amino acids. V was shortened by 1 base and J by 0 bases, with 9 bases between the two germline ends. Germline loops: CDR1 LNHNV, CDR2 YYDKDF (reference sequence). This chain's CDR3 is CATSRGVRATNEKLFF. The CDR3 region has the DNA TGTGCCACCAGCAGAGGGGTGAGGGCAACTAATGAAAAACTGTTTTTT.

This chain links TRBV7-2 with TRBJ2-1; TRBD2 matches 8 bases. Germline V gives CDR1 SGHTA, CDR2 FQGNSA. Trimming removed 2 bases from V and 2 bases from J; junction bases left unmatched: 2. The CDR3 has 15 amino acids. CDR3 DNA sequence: TGTGCCAGCAGCTTAACGGGAGGGACCTACAATGAGCAGTTCTTC. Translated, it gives CASSLTGGTYNEQFF.

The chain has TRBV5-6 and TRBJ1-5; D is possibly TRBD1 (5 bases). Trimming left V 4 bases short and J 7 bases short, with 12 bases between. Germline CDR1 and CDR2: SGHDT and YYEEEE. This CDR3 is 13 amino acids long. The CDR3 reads CASSRGSGQPQHF. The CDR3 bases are TGTGCCAGCAGCAGGGGTTCTGGGCAGCCCCAGCATTTT.

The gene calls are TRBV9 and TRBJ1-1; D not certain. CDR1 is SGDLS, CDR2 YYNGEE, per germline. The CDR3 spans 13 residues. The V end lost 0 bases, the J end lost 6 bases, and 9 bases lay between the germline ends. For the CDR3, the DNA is TGTGCCAGCAGCGTAGAGCCCGGTGCTGAAGCTTTCTTT. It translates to CASSVEPGAEAFF.

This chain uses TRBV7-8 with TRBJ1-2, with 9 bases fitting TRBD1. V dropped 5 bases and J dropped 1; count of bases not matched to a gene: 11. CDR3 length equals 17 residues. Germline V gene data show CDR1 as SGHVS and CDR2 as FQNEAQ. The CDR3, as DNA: TGTGCCAGCAGCCTCTCCGGGACAGGGTTCGGTAACTATGGCTACACCTTC. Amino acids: CASSLSGTGFGNYGYTF.

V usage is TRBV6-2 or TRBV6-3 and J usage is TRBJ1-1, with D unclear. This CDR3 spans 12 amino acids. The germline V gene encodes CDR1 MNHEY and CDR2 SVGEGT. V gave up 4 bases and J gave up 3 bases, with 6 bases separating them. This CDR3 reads CASSWTYTEAFF. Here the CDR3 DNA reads TGTGCCAGCAGTTGGACTTACACTGAAGCTTTCTTT.

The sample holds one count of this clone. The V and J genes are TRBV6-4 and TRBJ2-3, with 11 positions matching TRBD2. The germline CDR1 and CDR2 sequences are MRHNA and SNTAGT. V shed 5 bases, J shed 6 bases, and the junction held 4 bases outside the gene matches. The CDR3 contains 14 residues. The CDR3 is CASSLGTSGDTQYF. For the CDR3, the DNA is TGTGCCAGCAGTCTCGGGACTAGCGGTGATACGCAGTATTTT.

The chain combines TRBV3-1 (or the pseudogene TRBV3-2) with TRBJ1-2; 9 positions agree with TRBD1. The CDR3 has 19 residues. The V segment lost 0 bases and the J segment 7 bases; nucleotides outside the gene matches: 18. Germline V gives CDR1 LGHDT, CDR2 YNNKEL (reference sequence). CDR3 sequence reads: CASSQDLGQGISERRGYTF. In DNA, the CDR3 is TGTGCCAGCAGCCAAGATCTCGGACAGGGGATCTCCGAACGACGTGGCTACACCTTC.

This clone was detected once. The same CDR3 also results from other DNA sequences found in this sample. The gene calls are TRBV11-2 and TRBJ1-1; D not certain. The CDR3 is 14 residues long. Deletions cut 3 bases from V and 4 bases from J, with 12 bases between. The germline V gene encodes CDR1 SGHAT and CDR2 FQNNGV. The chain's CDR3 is CASSFNRDGTEAFF. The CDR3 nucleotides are TGTGCCAGCAGCTTCAACCGGGATGGCACTGAAGCTTTCTTT.

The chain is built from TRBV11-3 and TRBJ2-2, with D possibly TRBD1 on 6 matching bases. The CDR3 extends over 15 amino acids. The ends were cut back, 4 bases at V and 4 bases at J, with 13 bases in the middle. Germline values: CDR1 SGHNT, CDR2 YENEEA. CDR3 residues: CASSSYTQGTGELFF. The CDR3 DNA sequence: TGTGCCAGCAGCTCTTATACACAGGGCACCGGGGAGCTGTTTTTT.